This T cell receptor beta chain was profiled in a study of blood T cell repertoires in COVID-19. V was shortened by 9 bases and J by 7 bases, with 16 bases between the two germline ends. The CDR3 loop spans 14 amino acids. CDR1 and CDR2 (germline): LNHDA, SQIVND (reference sequence). The table came from immunoSEQ multiplex PCR; TCRdb's copy has only in-frame clones and leaves some out. The sample yields roughly 68,000 clones, roughly 80% seen once. The sequence came from a woman aged 40 to 55 with acute COVID-19. The rearrangement links TRBV19 to TRBJ1-6; D uncertain. Source material: PBMCs or T cells enriched from blood (not recorded which). The CDR3 reads CASPFREENSPLHF. As DNA, the CDR3 is TGTGCCAGCCCGTTCCGGGAGGAAAATTCACCCCTCCACTTT.